The 15 T cell receptor beta chains listed next were all sequenced from one sample in a study of blood T cell repertoires in COVID-19. Produced via immunoSEQ multiplex PCR; TCRdb's table is partial and in-frame only. Altogether roughly 210,000 clones are present, around four fifths being singletons, with the ten largest covering about 10%. Specimen: peripheral blood. The source of these receptors is a woman of 80 years or more with COVID-19, enrolled during active disease.

The rearrangement uses TRBV4-3 and TRBJ1-6, with D uncertain. Germline CDR1 and CDR2: LGHNA and YSLEER. The CDR3 has 13 residues. With 3 bases removed from V and 9 bases from J, the gap between germline ends came to 9 bases. Here the CDR3 reads CASSQLTSSPLHF. CDR3 DNA sequence: TGCGCCAGCAGCCAGTTAACGAGTTCACCCCTCCACTTT.

The V call is TRBV5-6, the J call TRBJ2-5; 9 bases are shared with TRBD2. The CDR3 totals 15 residues. CDR1 and CDR2 (germline): SGHDT, YYEEEE. V trimming: 0 bases; J trimming: 4 bases; junction bases outside the gene matches: 4. The CDR3 DNA is TGTGCCAGCAGCTTGGGCGGGGGGGCCGGAGAGACCCAGTACTTC. Protein sequence: CASSLGGGAGETQYF. The full variable domain, with the rest looked up from reference TRBV5-6 and TRBJ2-5, is DAGVTQSPTHLIKTRGQQVTLRCSPKSGHDTVSWYQQALGQGPQFIFQYYEEEERQRGNFPDRFSGHQFPNYSSELNVNALLLGDSALYLCASSLGGGAGETQYFGPGTRLLVL.

J is TRBJ1-3 and V is TRBV6-5, with D perhaps TRBD1 (5 bases). This CDR3 has 13 amino acids. V lost 6 bases and J lost 4, with 10 bases in between. From germline, CDR1 is MNHEY and CDR2 SVGAGI. Here the CDR3 DNA reads TGTGCCAGCAGCAGGGCTAGGGGAAACACCATATATTTT. Translated: CASSRARGNTIYF.

This clone was counted a few times. CDR3 in amino acids: CASSFDREGEKLFF. The DNA of the CDR3 is TGCGCCAGCAGTTTTGACAGGGAAGGTGAAAAACTGTTTTTT. The rearrangement uses TRBV5-1 and TRBJ1-4; 7 bases agree with TRBD1. This CDR3 is 14 amino acids long. The ends lost 5 bases at V and 7 bases at J; junction bases unmatched: 8. The germline V gene has CDR1 SGHRS and CDR2 YFSETQ.

The DNA of the CDR3 is TGTGCCAGCGGCCCAGGGGACAGGGAGAGAAAACTGTTTTTT. It codes for CASGPGDRERKLFF. V is TRBV6-6 and J is TRBJ1-4; 9 positions match TRBD1. V shed 8 bases and J 10 bases; nucleotides not matched to a gene: 11. The CDR3 is 14 residues long. Germline V gene data show CDR1 as MNHNY and CDR2 as SVGAGI (reference sequence).

The chain is built from TRBV6-5 and TRBJ2-7; 7 bases agree with TRBD1. The junction had 4 bases not matched to a gene; V was cut back by 6 bases and J by 2 bases. CDR1 MNHEY and CDR2 SVGAGI come from the germline V gene. This CDR3 contains 13 residues. CDR3 bases: TGTGCCAGCAGAACCCAGGGGGCCTACGAGCAGTACGTC. Protein product: CASRTQGAYEQYV.

The rearrangement links TRBV28 to TRBJ2-2, with 7 bases lining up with TRBD2. V trimming: 4 bases; J trimming: 6 bases; junction bases outside the gene matches: 5. CDR1 is MDHEN and CDR2 is SYDVKM in the germline V gene. The CDR3 extends over 14 amino acids. The CDR3 loop reads CASSWGGLAGELFF. CDR3 coding DNA: TGTGCCAGCAGTTGGGGGGGTCTAGCCGGGGAGCTGTTTTTT.

The table lists this clone with a count of one. The genes are TRBV30 and TRBJ2-7; D is unresolved. The germline V gene has CDR1 GTSNPN and CDR2 SVGIG (reference sequence). The V gene lost 6 bases and the J gene lost 0 bases, with 3 bases spanning the gap. The CDR3 is 10 residues long. DNA for the CDR3: TGTGCCTGCGGCTCCTACGAGCAGTACTTC. Its translation is CACGSYEQYF.

The V and J genes are TRBV4-3 and TRBJ2-2; unclear D gene. CDR1 is LGHNA, CDR2 YSLEER, per germline. The CDR3 runs 19 residues. Trimming took 2 bases from V and 4 from J, leaving 23 bases between them. CDR3 in amino acids: CASSQSSWVSLSGTGELFF. The CDR3 bases are TGCGCCAGCAGCCAATCCTCCTGGGTATCCCTCTCGGGCACCGGGGAGCTGTTTTTT.

The rearrangement uses TRBV6-5 and TRBJ1-2; D ambiguous. V lost 5 bases to trimming and J lost 1 base, with 11 bases between them. Germline CDR1 and CDR2: MNHEY and SVGAGI. The CDR3 spans 14 residues. Here the CDR3 reads CASSPLAYNYGYTF. In DNA form, the CDR3 reads TGTGCCAGCAGTCCCCTAGCATATAACTATGGCTACACCTTC.

The chain is built from TRBV6-5 and TRBJ1-5, with TRBD1 identical over 10 bases. The J segment lost 6 bases and the V segment lost 5 bases, leaving 1 base of the junction unmatched. Germline CDR1 is MNHEY and CDR2 is SVGAGI. CDR3 length: 13 amino acids. The CDR3 protein is CASSRTGGQPQHF. Here the CDR3 DNA reads TGTGCCAGCAGTAGGACAGGGGGTCAGCCCCAGCATTTT.

The rearrangement joins TRBV4-2 to TRBJ1-4; possible D gene TRBD1, 6 bases. This CDR3 contains 17 residues. Trimming took off 0 bases at V and 8 bases at J, with 19 bases between the two ends. The germline V gene has CDR1 LGHNA and CDR2 YNFKEQ. CDR3 bases: TGTGCCAGCAGCCAAGATATCCCCGGGGGGGCGCGGGAAAAACTGTTTTTT. It specifies CASSQDIPGGAREKLFF.

V gene TRBV9 combines with J gene TRBJ1-5; D unclear. V lost 3 bases to trimming and J lost 6 bases, with 19 bases between them. The CDR3 is 16 residues long. CDR1 and CDR2 (germline): SGDLS, YYNGEE. The CDR3 region is CASSEPLELRVQPQHF. The CDR3 DNA is TGTGCCAGCAGCGAGCCCCTAGAGTTACGTGTTCAGCCCCAGCATTTT.

This clone was counted between two and nine times. The V and J genes are TRBV28 and TRBJ1-1, with 11 bases lining up with TRBD1. This CDR3 region has 14 residues. CDR1 and CDR2 from the germline V gene are MDHEN and SYDVKM. V trimming: 6 bases; J trimming: 4 bases; junction bases outside the gene matches: 4. This chain's CDR3 is CASRPGQGATEAFF. CDR3 coding DNA: TGTGCCAGCAGGCCCGGACAGGGGGCCACTGAAGCTTTCTTT.

J is TRBJ1-3 and V is TRBV11-2; D perhaps matches TRBD1 (5 bases). Per germline, CDR1 SGHAT and CDR2 FQNNGV. CDR3 size: 16 residues. V dropped 5 bases and J dropped 3 bases, with 17 bases sitting between them. CDR3: CASSPRTSPHGNTIYF. DNA for the CDR3: TGTGCCAGCAGCCCGAGGACATCACCCCATGGAAACACCATATATTTT.